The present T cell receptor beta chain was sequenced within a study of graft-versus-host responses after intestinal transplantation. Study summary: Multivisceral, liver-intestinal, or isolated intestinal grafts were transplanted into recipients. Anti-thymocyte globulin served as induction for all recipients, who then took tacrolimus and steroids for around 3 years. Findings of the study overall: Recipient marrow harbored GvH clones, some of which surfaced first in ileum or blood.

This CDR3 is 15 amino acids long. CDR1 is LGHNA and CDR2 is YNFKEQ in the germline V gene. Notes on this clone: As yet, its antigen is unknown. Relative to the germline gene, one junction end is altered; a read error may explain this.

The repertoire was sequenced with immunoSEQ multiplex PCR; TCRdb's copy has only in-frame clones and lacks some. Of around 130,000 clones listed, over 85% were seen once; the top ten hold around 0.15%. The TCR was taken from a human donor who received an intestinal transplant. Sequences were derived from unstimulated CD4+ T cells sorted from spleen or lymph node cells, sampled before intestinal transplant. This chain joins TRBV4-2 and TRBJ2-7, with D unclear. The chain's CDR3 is CASSQDYVNSNEQYF. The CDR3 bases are TGTGCCAGCAGCCAAGATTATGTGAACTCCAACGAGCAGTACTTC.